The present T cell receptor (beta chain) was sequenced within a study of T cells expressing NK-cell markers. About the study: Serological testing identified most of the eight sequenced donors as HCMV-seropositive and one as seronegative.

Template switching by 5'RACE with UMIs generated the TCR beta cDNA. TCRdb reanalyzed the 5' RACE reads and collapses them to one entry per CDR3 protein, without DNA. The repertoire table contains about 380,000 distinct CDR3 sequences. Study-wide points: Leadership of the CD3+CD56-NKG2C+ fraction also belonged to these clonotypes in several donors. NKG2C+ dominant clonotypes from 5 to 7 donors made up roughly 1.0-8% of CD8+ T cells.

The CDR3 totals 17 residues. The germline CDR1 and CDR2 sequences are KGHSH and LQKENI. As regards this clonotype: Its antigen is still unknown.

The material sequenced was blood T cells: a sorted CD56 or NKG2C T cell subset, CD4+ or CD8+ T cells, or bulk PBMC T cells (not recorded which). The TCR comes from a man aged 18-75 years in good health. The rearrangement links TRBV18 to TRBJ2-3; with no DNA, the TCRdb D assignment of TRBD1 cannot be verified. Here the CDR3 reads CASSPPKGGLVTDTQYF.